The 28 T cell receptor beta chains listed next were all sequenced from one sample in a study of T cell responses to AZD1222 COVID-19 vaccine. Measured with immunoSEQ multiplex PCR; TCRdb has only the in-frame clones, and not every one. This table has around 28,000 clones, under 90% appearing once. The starting material was peripheral blood, obtained on day 0 of AZD1222 vaccination. These TCRs come from an adult in good health.

Written as DNA, the CDR3 is TGTGCCAGCAGCCGTACTAGCGGGAGATACAATGAGCAGTTCTTC. The encoded protein is CASSRTSGRYNEQFF. V and J are TRBV5-4 and TRBJ2-1, with 11 nucleotides matching TRBD2. This CDR3 has 15 amino acids. The germline gives CDR1 SGHNT, CDR2 YYREEE (reference sequence). V trimming: 4 bases; J trimming: 4 bases; junction bases outside the gene matches: 4.

This chain connects TRBV7-9 to TRBJ2-3; 7 nucleotides match TRBD1. The CDR3 is 14 amino acids. The J segment lost 1 base and the V segment lost 5 bases, leaving 3 bases of the junction unmatched. Germline V CDR1 and CDR2: SEHNR, FQNEAQ (reference sequence). The CDR3 DNA reads as TGTGCCAGCAGCCCTGGACAGGGCACAGATACGCAGTATTTT. This codes for CASSPGQGTDTQYF.

The genes are TRBV6-5 and TRBJ1-4, with D possibly being TRBD1 (5 bases). The CDR3 contains 15 residues. V was clipped by 7 bases and J by 6 bases, with 18 bases between them. The germline CDR1 and CDR2 sequences are MNHEY and SVGAGI. CDR3 DNA: TGTGCCAGCATCCGCGAGCCCCAGGGATATGAAAAACTGTTTTTT. Translating gives CASIREPQGYEKLFF.

This chain joins TRBV7-2 and TRBJ2-2, with D perhaps matching TRBD1 or TRBD2 (6 bases each). The CDR3 has 16 residues. Per the germline V gene, CDR1 is SGHTA and CDR2 is FQGNSA. V was cut by 5 bases and J by 5 bases, with 18 bases left in between. CDR3 DNA sequence: TGTGCCAGCAGCCCCTTAGGGGGGAGGCAAACCGGGGAGCTGTTTTTT. Protein sequence: CASSPLGGRQTGELFF.

The V gene is TRBV5-6, the J gene TRBJ2-1, with D possibly TRBD2 on 6 matching bases. The V end lost 0 bases, the J end lost 2 bases, and 6 bases lay between the germline ends. This CDR3 has 14 residues. The germline CDR1 and CDR2 sequences are SGHDT and YYEEEE. This CDR3 is CASSLGLAYNEQFF. In DNA form, the CDR3 reads TGTGCCAGCAGCTTGGGACTAGCCTACAATGAGCAGTTCTTC.

With regard to this clone: Other DNA sequences in this sample translate to the same CDR3. The chain has TRBV12-3 or TRBV12-4 and TRBJ2-7; a weak D match, TRBD2 (6 bases). The CDR3 covers 12 residues. V was clipped by 6 bases and J by 4 bases, with 10 bases between them. This CDR3 reads CASSPGGYEQYF. CDR3 DNA sequence: TGTGCCAGCAGCCCCGGGGGTTACGAGCAGTACTTC.

This sequence joins TRBV5-6 and TRBJ2-4; a possible D gene is TRBD1 (6 bases). This CDR3 is 15 amino acids long. Trimming took off 4 bases at V and 1 base at J, with 12 bases between the two ends. Germline CDR1 is SGHDT and CDR2 is YYEEEE. The CDR3 DNA reads as TGTGCCAGCAGCAGGGACACATGGGCCAAAAACATTCAGTACTTC. Protein product: CASSRDTWAKNIQYF.

The genes are TRBV6-1 and TRBJ1-5, with 7 bases matching TRBD1. Germline V lookup: CDR1 MNHNS, CDR2 SASEGT. The CDR3 runs to 14 residues. V shed 6 bases and J 4 bases; nucleotides not matched to a gene: 6. The CDR3 spells CASRPGTENQPQHF. The DNA for the CDR3 is TGTGCCAGCAGACCGGGGACAGAAAATCAGCCCCAGCATTTT.

V is TRBV6-5 and J is TRBJ2-1, with TRBD2 matching 8 bases. Unmatched junction bases numbered 13, after V lost 8 bases and J lost 7 bases. Per the germline V gene, CDR1 is MNHEY and CDR2 is SVGAGI. There are 15 residues in the CDR3. DNA of the CDR3: TGTGCCAGCGAAGGTGGGAGCGGGAGAAGGAATGAGCAGTTCTTC. Translation: CASEGGSGRRNEQFF.

This clone was observed a single time. The chain links TRBV27 to TRBJ1-1; no firm D call. Trimming took 0 bases from V and 8 from J, leaving 13 bases between them. CDR1 is MNHEY and CDR2 is SMNVEV in the germline V gene (reference sequence). This CDR3 is built from 14 residues. The DNA for the CDR3 is TGTGCCAGCAGTTTATCGGGGAGTTTCGGCGAAGCTTTCTTT. Amino acid sequence: CASSLSGSFGEAFF.

This rearrangement joins TRBV30 to TRBJ2-1; D call uncertain. Germline CDR1 and CDR2: GTSNPN and SVGIG (reference sequence). This CDR3 region has 11 residues. The V and J ends lost 3 bases and 8 bases respectively, with 8 bases between them. Written as DNA, the CDR3 is TGTGCCTGGAGGGAGTTCGATGAGCAGTTCTTC. It yields the protein CAWREFDEQFF. Filled out from reference TRBV30 and TRBJ2-1, the complete variable domain reads SQTIHQWPATLVQPVGSPLSLECTVEGTSNPNLYWYRQAAGRGLQLLFYSVGIGQISSEVPQNLSASRPQDRQFILSSKKLLLSDSGFYLCAWREFDEQFFGPGTRLTVL.

The chain links TRBV7-9 to TRBJ1-4; D is uncertain. The CDR3 contains 14 residues. The V end lost 4 bases, the J end lost 5 bases, and 11 bases lay between the germline ends. The germline V gene encodes CDR1 SEHNR and CDR2 FQNEAQ (reference sequence). The CDR3 reads CASSSGVYNEKLFF. The DNA of the CDR3 is TGTGCCAGCAGCTCAGGAGTATACAATGAAAAACTGTTTTTT. Full variable domain (outside the CDR3, taken from reference TRBV7-9 and TRBJ1-4): DTGVSQNPRHKITKRGQNVTFRCDPISEHNRLYWYRQTLGQGPEFLTYFQNEAQLEKSRLLSDRFSAERPKGSFSTLEIQRTEQGDSAMYLCASSSGVYNEKLFFGSGTQLSVL.

This chain connects TRBV20-1 to TRBJ2-7; TRBD2 aligns across 9 bases. Germline values: CDR1 DFQATT, CDR2 SNEGSKA (reference sequence). The CDR3 spans 15 residues. Trimming took 3 bases from V and 6 from J; bases not matched to a gene: 12. The CDR3 region is CSASSPGAGGSEQYF. For the CDR3, the DNA is TGCAGTGCTAGTAGCCCAGGTGCGGGAGGGTCCGAGCAGTACTTC.

This clone has more than one count but fewer than ten. The genes are TRBV5-1 and TRBJ2-1; TRBD2 agrees at 11 bases. The ends lost 2 bases at V and 3 bases at J; junction bases unmatched: 1. Germline CDR1 and CDR2: SGHRS and YFSETQ. The CDR3 length is 15 residues. CDR3 nucleotides: TGCGCCAGCAGCTTAGGGACTAGCGGCTACAATGAGCAGTTCTTC. Translated, it gives CASSLGTSGYNEQFF.

V gene TRBV9 combines with J gene TRBJ1-5, with unresolved D. Deletions cut 6 bases from V and 8 bases from J, with 21 bases between. This CDR3 is 15 amino acids long. The germline CDR1 and CDR2 sequences are SGDLS and YYNGEE. For the CDR3, the DNA is TGTGCCAGCACCTTCGGGCCCCATGGCGGCGAGCCCCAGCATTTT. Protein product: CASTFGPHGGEPQHF. Supplemented by reference TRBV9 and TRBJ1-5, the full variable domain reads DSGVTQTPKHLITATGQRVTLRCSPRSGDLSVYWYQQSLDQGLQFLIQYYNGEERAKGNILERFSAQQFPDLHSELNLSSLELGDSALYFCASTFGPHGGEPQHFGDGTRLSIL.

This chain links TRBV9 with TRBJ1-4; tentatively, D is TRBD1 (5 bases). The germline gives CDR1 SGDLS, CDR2 YYNGEE. With 0 bases removed from V and 6 bases from J, the gap between germline ends came to 12 bases. The CDR3 length is 15 residues. CDR3 in DNA: TGTGCCAGCAGCGTAGCGGGAGGGGTCGATGAAAAACTGTTTTTT. Translated, it gives CASSVAGGVDEKLFF.

The chain recombines TRBV5-6 with TRBJ2-3; D gene unclear. Trimming took 0 bases from V and 4 from J, leaving 9 bases between them. Per the germline V gene, CDR1 is SGHDT and CDR2 is YYEEEE. The CDR3 spans 14 residues. CDR3 nucleotide sequence: TGTGCCAGCAGCTTGGGACGGCAAGCAGATACGCAGTATTTT. It is translated as CASSLGRQADTQYF.

The rearrangement links TRBV5-1 to TRBJ1-1; D remains ambiguous. Germline CDR1 reads SGHRS; CDR2 reads YFSETQ. Trimming shortened V by 0 bases and J by 3 bases, and 18 bases separated the two germline ends. The CDR3 loop spans 17 amino acids. CDR3 nucleotides: TGCGCCAGCAGCTTGGTACCATTAAAGAGCCGGTACACTGAAGCTTTCTTT. Residues: CASSLVPLKSRYTEAFF.

The chain links TRBV19 to TRBJ1-2; the D gene is possibly TRBD1 (5 bases). CDR3 length: 14 amino acids. Germline V lookup: CDR1 LNHDA, CDR2 SQIVND (reference sequence). Trimming took off 0 bases at V and 4 bases at J, with 9 bases between the two ends. CDR3 region: CASSIDLQGYGYTF. The CDR3 DNA follows: TGTGCCAGTAGTATAGATCTCCAGGGCTATGGCTACACCTTC.

This sequence joins TRBV2 and TRBJ2-1; 10 bases are a match to TRBD2. The CDR3 loop spans 15 amino acids. CDR1 is SNHLY, CDR2 FYNNEI, per germline. The J segment lost 6 bases and the V segment lost 7 bases, leaving 9 bases of the junction unmatched. The CDR3 loop reads CASNVLAGVSNEQFF. The CDR3 bases are TGTGCCAGCAATGTTCTAGCGGGAGTCTCCAATGAGCAGTTCTTC.

The rearrangement joins TRBV5-5 to TRBJ1-5, with 9 bases identical to TRBD1. Germline CDR1 and CDR2: SGHKS and YYEKEE (reference sequence). This CDR3 has 15 amino acids. The V segment lost 0 bases and the J segment 6 bases; nucleotides outside the gene matches: 4. The DNA of the CDR3 is TGTGCCAGCAGCTTGGTGACAGGGGGAGGTCAGCCCCAGCATTTT. Its translation is CASSLVTGGGQPQHF.

The genes are TRBV18 and TRBJ2-2, with TRBD1 matching 7 bases. J lost 1 base, V lost 8 bases, and 4 bases had no gene match. Germline CDR1 and CDR2: KGHSH and LQKENI. This CDR3 contains 14 residues. The chain's CDR3 is CASPDRVNTGELFF. The CDR3 DNA reads as TGTGCCAGCCCCGACAGGGTGAACACCGGGGAGCTGTTTTTT.

The chain links TRBV7-8 to TRBJ2-7, with TRBD2 matching over 12 bases. The length of the CDR3 is 15 residues. Germline loops: CDR1 SGHVS, CDR2 FQNEAQ. V shed 4 bases and J 4 bases; nucleotides not matched to a gene: 5. CDR3 region: CASSSGLAGRYEQYF. As DNA, the CDR3 is TGTGCCAGCAGCTCCGGACTAGCGGGGAGATACGAGCAGTACTTC.

The chain recombines TRBV6-1 with TRBJ1-6, with D uncertain. Between the trimmed V and J ends, which lost 4 bases and 4 bases, there was a span of 14 bases. This CDR3 region has 16 residues. CDR1 and CDR2 (germline): MNHNS, SASEGT. In DNA form, the CDR3 reads TGTGCCAGCAGTGGACCCCGGGGTTCTTATAATTCACCCCTCCACTTT. This codes for CASSGPRGSYNSPLHF.

The J gene is TRBJ2-4, the V gene TRBV19; the match to TRBD1 covers 7 bases. V was clipped by 4 bases and J by 5 bases; unmatched bases: 5. There are 14 residues in the CDR3. Germline V gives CDR1 LNHDA, CDR2 SQIVND (reference sequence). In DNA, the CDR3 is TGTGCCAGTAGTAAAGACAGGGTTCAAAACATTCAGTACTTC. Translation: CASSKDRVQNIQYF.

The CDR3 loop reads CASIKRGSYYGYTF. The CDR3 DNA is TGTGCCAGTATTAAAAGGGGCAGTTACTATGGCTACACCTTC. The J gene is TRBJ1-2, the V gene TRBV19; D possibly corresponds to TRBD1 (5 bases). The V gene lost 7 bases and the J gene lost 3 bases, with 15 bases spanning the gap. CDR1 is LNHDA, CDR2 SQIVND, per germline (reference sequence). The CDR3 length is 14 residues.

The chain links TRBV28 to TRBJ1-1; the D gene is possibly TRBD1 (5 bases). The CDR3 is 17 residues long. The germline V gene encodes CDR1 MDHEN and CDR2 SYDVKM. V was pared by 3 bases and J by 0 bases, with 17 bases between. CDR3 DNA: TGTGCCAGCAGTTTTGGGGGTTGGCGCAGACTGAACACTGAAGCTTTCTTT. It translates to CASSFGGWRRLNTEAFF.

The chain is built from TRBV28 and TRBJ2-1, with TRBD2 matching 7 bases. The CDR3 has 12 residues. CDR1 and CDR2 (germline): MDHEN, SYDVKM. V was pared by 1 base and J by 10 bases, with 1 base of the junction left unmatched. The CDR3 here is CASSLYGGEQFF. The CDR3 bases are TGTGCCAGCAGTTTATACGGGGGGGAGCAGTTCTTC.